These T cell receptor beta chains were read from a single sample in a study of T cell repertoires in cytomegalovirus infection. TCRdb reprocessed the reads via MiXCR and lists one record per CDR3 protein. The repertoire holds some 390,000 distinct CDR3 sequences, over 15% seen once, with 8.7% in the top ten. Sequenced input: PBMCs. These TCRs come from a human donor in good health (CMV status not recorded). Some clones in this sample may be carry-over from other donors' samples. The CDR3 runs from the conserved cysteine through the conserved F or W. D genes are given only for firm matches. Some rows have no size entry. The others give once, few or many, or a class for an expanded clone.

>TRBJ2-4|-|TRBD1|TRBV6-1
CASSPPTGQNIQYF
TGTGCCAGCAGTCCCCCGACAGGGCAAAACATTCAGTACTTC
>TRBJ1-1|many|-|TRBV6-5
CASSYSTEAFF
TGTGCCAGCAGTTACTCTACTGAGGCTTTCTTT
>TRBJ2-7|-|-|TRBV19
CASSMGRGYEQYF
TGTGCCAGTAGTATGGGAAGGGGCTACGAGCAGTACTTC
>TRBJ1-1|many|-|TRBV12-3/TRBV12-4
CASNRGSDTEAFF
TGTGCCAGCAACCGGGGGTCTGACACTGAAGCTTTCTTT
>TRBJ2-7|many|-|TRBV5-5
CASSLGGVIPYEQYF
TGTGCCAGCAGCTTGGGCGGAGTTATTCCCTACGAGCAGTACTTC
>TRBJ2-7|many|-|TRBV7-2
CASSPLNYEQYF
TGTGCCAGCAGCCCGCTTAATTACGAGCAGTACTTC
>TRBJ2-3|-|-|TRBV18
CASSPPSDSTQYF
TGTGCCAGCTCACCTCCAAGCGACAGTACGCAGTATTTT
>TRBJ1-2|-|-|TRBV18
CASSPTEENGYTF
TGTGCCAGCTCACCGACAGAAGAAAATGGCTACACCTTC
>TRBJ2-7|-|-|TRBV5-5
CASSGDPGTNEQYF
TGTGCCAGCAGCGGCGATCCAGGGACCAACGAGCAGTACTTC
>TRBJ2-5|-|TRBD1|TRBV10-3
CAISDGTDLTQYF
TGTGCCATCAGTGACGGGACAGACCTTACCCAGTACTTC
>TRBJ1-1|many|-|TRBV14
CASSQDVGVRNTEAFF
TGTGCCAGCAGCCAAGATGTCGGGGTCAGGAACACTGAAGCTTTCTTT
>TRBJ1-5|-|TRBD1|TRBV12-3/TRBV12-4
CASSPPGTVANQPQHF
TGTGCCAGCAGCCCCCCCGGGACAGTCGCCAATCAGCCCCAGCATTTT
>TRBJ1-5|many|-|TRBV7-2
CASSLAINQPQHF
TGTGCCAGCAGCTTAGCAATAAATCAGCCCCAGCATTTT
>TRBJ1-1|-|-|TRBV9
CASSVLGRPSNTEAFF
TGTGCCAGCAGCGTATTGGGCAGACCGTCGAACACTGAAGCTTTCTTT
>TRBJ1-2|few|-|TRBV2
CASSEEQGFPYGYTF
TGTGCCAGCAGTGAGGAACAGGGCTTCCCGTACGGCTACACCTTC
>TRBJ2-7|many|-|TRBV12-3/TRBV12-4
CASCRTGGYEQYF
TGTGCCAGCTGTAGGACTGGGGGCTACGAGCAGTACTTC
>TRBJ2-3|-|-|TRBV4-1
CASSRGPPGLQDTQYF
TGCGCCAGCAGCCGCGGGCCTCCGGGATTACAAGATACGCAGTATTTT
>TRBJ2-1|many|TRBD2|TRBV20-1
CSARGQGTSGRLHEQFF
TGCAGTGCTAGAGGCCAAGGGACTAGCGGGAGGTTACATGAGCAGTTCTTC
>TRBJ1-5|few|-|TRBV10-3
CAIIRDNQPSNQPQHF
TGTGCCATCATCCGGGACAACCAACCTAGCAATCAGCCCCAGCATTTT
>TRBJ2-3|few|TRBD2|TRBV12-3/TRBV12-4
CASSTRTSVDTQYF
TGTGCCAGCAGTACCCGGACTAGCGTAGATACGCAGTATTTT
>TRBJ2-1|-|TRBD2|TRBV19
CASSRTSGSSYNEQFF
TGTGCCAGTAGTCGAACTAGCGGAAGCTCCTACAATGAGCAGTTCTTC
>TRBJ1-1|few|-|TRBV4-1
CASSHQDGSEAFF
TGCGCCAGCAGCCATCAGGACGGTAGTGAAGCTTTCTTT
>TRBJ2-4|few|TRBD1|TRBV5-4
CASSSGTEAKNIQYF
TGTGCCAGCAGCTCGGGGACAGAGGCCAAAAACATTCAGTACTTC
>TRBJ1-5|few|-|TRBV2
CASRRGGQPQHF
TGTGCCAGCCGGCGGGGGGGACAGCCCCAGCATTTT
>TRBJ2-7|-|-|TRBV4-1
CASSHGDREQYF
TGCGCCAGCAGCCACGGCGACAGAGAGCAGTACTTC
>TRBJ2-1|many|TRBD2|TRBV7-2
CASSLGLAENNEQFF
TGTGCCAGCAGCTTAGGACTAGCGGAAAACAATGAGCAGTTCTTC
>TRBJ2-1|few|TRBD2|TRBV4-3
CASSQAPTSGWNEQFF
TGCGCCAGCAGCCAAGCCCCGACTAGCGGATGGAATGAGCAGTTCTTC
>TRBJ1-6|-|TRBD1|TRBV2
CASTLQGGANSPLHF
TGTGCCAGCACCCTCCAGGGGGGGGCCAATTCACCCCTCCACTTT
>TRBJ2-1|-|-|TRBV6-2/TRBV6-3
CASSYGYEQFF
TGTGCCAGCAGTTATGGTTATGAGCAGTTCTTC
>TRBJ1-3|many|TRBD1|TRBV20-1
CSASDFLTGSSGNTIYF
TGCAGTGCTAGCGACTTCCTGACAGGGAGCTCTGGAAACACCATATATTTT
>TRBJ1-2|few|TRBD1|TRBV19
CASSRGTATNYGYTF
TGTGCCAGTAGTAGAGGGACAGCCACTAACTATGGCTACACCTTC
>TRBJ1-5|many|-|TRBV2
CASSKQGYSNQPQHF
TGTGCCAGCAGTAAACAGGGTTATAGCAATCAGCCCCAGCATTTT
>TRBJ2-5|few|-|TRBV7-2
CASSGNPGETQYF
TGTGCCAGCAGCGGCAATCCAGGGGAGACCCAGTACTTC
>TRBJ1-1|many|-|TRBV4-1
CASSRIPTGRTEAFF
TGCGCCAGCAGCCGAATCCCGACCGGTCGCACTGAAGCTTTCTTT